Below, one T cell receptor beta chain is given with its context. No antigen is known for it. This entry belongs to a study of cytomegalovirus exposure and HLA in healthy donors. The study, taken as a whole, reports: Researchers reported in a later analysis that a missense DCLRE1C variant was tied to TCR beta V- and J-gene trimming.

Both 60 Vbeta primers and 13 Jbeta primers went into the PCR. TCRdb's copy holds only in-frame clones and misses some; the assay was immunoSEQ multiplex PCR. The sample includes 170,000 or so clones, around 78% of them seen just once. This CDR3 is built from 15 residues. Germline CDR1 reads LGHNA; CDR2 reads YSLEER. V shed 4 bases and J 3 bases; nucleotides not matched to a gene: 4. J is TRBJ2-7 and V is TRBV4-3; 12 nucleotides match TRBD2. Input material: PBMCs. This receptor was obtained from a woman aged 50 to 60 in good health and CMV-seropositive. The CDR3 sequence: CASSRGLAGSYEQYF. In nucleotides, the CDR3 is TGCGCCAGCAGCCGAGGACTAGCGGGAAGCTACGAGCAGTACTTC.